The next 3 T cell receptor beta chains were all read from a single sample in a study of CD8 T cells in Susac syndrome. An input of roughly 0.45 to 1 ug of RNA was subjected to reverse transcription using random hexamers. Using its own MiXCR run on the immunoSEQ multiplex PCR reads, TCRdb lists one record per CDR3 protein. Of about 120,000 distinct CDR3 sequences listed, nearly 96% are singletons. The material sequenced was CD4+ T cells from PBMCs. These receptors originate from a human donor with Susac syndrome.

The chain has TRBV14 and TRBJ2-7, with D perhaps TRBD1 (6 bases). Germline V lookup: CDR1 SGHDN, CDR2 FVKESK. The CDR3 is made up of 14 amino acids. Trimming took 4 bases from V and 6 from J, leaving 16 bases between them. This CDR3 is CASSLGAGVTEQYF. The CDR3 nucleotides read TGTGCCAGCAGCCTTGGGGCAGGGGTTACCGAGCAGTACTTC.

This clonotype was detected only once. The chain combines TRBV29-1 with TRBJ2-1; the D is unclear. The CDR3 loop spans 12 amino acids. Per germline, CDR1 SQVTM and CDR2 ANQGSEA. V dropped 3 bases and J dropped 3 bases, with 6 bases sitting between them. The CDR3 is CSVDKDYNEQFF. For the CDR3, the DNA is TGCAGCGTTGATAAGGACTACAATGAGCAGTTCTTC.

This chain connects TRBV20-1 to TRBJ2-3; possible D gene TRBD2, 6 bases. Germline loops: CDR1 DFQATT, CDR2 SNEGSKA (reference sequence). Trimming pared 5 bases from V and 2 bases from J, leaving 17 bases between. CDR3 length: 15 residues. CDR3 sequence reads: CSAHILAYPTDTQYF. The CDR3 DNA is TGCAGTGCTCACATTCTAGCGTACCCCACAGATACGCAGTATTTT.